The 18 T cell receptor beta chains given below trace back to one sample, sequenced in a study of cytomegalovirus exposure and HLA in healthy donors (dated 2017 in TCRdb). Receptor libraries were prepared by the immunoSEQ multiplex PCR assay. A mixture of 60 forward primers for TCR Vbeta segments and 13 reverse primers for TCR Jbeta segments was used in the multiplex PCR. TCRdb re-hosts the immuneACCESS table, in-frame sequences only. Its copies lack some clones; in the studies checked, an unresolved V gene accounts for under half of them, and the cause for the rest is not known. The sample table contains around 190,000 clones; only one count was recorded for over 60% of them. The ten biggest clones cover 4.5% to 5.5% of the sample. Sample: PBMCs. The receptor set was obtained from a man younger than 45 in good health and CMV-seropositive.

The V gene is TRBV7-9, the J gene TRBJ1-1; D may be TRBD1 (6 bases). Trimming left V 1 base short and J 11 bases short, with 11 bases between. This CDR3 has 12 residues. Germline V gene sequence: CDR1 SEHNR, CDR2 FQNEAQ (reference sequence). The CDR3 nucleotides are TGTGCCAGCAGCTTAGTGCAGGGGAGCGCTTTCTTT. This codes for CASSLVQGSAFF. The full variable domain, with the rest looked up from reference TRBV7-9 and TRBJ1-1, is DTGVSQNPRHKITKRGQNVTFRCDPISEHNRLYWYRQTLGQGPEFLTYFQNEAQLEKSRLLSDRFSAERPKGSFSTLEIQRTEQGDSAMYLCASSLVQGSAFFGQGTRLTVV.

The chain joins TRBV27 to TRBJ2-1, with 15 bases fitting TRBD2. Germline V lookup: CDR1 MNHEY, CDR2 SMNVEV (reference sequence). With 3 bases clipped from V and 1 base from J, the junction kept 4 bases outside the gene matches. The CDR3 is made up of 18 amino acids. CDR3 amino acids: CASSLGLAGGFSYNEQFF. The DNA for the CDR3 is TGTGCCAGCAGTTTGGGACTAGCGGGAGGTTTTTCCTACAATGAGCAGTTCTTC.

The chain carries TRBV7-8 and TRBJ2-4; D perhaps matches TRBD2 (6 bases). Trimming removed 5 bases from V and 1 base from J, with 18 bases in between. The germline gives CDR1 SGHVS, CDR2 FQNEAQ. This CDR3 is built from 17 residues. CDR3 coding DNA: TGTGCCAGCAGCAGCGGACGGGGCGGGGCGGCCAAAAACATTCAGTACTTC. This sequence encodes CASSSGRGGAAKNIQYF. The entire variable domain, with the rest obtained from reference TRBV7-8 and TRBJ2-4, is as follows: GAGVSQSPRYKVAKRGQDVALRCDPISGHVSLFWYQQALGQGPEFLTYFQNEAQLDKSGLPSDRFFAERPEGSVSTLKIQRTQQEDSAVYLCASSSGRGGAAKNIQYFGAGTRLSVL.

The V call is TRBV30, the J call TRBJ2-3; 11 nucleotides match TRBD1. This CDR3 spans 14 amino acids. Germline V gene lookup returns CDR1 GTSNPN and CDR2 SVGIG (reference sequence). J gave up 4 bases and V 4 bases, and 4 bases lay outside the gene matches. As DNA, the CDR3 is TGTGCCTGGAAGTGGGGACAGGGGGCAGATACGCAGTATTTT. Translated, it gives CAWKWGQGADTQYF. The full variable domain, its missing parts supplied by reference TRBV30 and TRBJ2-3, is SQTIHQWPATLVQPVGSPLSLECTVEGTSNPNLYWYRQAAGRGLQLLFYSVGIGQISSEVPQNLSASRPQDRQFILSSKKLLLSDSGFYLCAWKWGQGADTQYFGPGTRLTVL.

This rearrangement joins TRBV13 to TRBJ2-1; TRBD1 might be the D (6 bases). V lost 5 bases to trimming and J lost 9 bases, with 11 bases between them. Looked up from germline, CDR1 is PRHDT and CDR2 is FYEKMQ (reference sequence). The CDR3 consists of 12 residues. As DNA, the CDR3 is TGTGCCAGCAGCGCCGACAGGAGTGAGCAGTTCTTC. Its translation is CASSADRSEQFF.

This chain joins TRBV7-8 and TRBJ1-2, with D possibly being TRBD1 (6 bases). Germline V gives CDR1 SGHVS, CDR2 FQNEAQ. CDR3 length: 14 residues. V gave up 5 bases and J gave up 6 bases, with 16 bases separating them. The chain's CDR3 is CASSLRGGANGYTF. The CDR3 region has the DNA TGTGCCAGCAGCCTACGGGGGGGGGCTAATGGCTACACCTTC.

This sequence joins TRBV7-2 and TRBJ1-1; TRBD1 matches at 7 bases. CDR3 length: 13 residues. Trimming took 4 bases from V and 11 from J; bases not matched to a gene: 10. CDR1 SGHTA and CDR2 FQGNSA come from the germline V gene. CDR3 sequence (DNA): TGTGCCAGCAGCTCCAACCAGGGGGTTTGGGCTTTCTTT. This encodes CASSSNQGVWAFF. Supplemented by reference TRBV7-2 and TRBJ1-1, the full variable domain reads GAGVSQSPSNKVTEKGKDVELRCDPISGHTALYWYRQSLGQGLEFLIYFQGNSAPDKSGLPSDRFSAERTGGSVSTLTIQRTQQEDSAVYLCASSSNQGVWAFFGQGTRLTVV.

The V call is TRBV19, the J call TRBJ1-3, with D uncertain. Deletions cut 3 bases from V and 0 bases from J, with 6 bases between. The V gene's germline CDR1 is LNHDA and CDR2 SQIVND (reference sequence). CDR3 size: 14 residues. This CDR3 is CASSMGFSGNTIYF. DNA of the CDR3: TGTGCCAGTAGTATGGGCTTCTCTGGAAACACCATATATTTT.

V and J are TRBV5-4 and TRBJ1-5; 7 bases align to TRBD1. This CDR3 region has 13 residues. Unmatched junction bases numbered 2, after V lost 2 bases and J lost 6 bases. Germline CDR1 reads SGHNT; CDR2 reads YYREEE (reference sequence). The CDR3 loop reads CASSLQGSQPQHF. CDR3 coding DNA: TGTGCCAGCAGCTTACAGGGGAGTCAGCCCCAGCATTTT.

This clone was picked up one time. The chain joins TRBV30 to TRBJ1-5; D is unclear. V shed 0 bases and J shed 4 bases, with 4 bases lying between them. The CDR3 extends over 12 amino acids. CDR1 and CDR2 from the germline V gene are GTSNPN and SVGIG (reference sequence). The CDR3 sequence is CAWSVQNQPQHF. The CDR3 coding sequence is TGTGCCTGGAGTGTACAGAATCAGCCCCAGCATTTT.

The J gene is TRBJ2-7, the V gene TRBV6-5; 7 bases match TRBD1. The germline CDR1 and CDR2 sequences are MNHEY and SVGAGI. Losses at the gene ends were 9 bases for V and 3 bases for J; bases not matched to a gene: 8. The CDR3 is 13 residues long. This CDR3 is CASGRQGVYEQYF. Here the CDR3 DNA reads TGTGCCAGTGGACGGCAGGGGGTCTACGAGCAGTACTTC.

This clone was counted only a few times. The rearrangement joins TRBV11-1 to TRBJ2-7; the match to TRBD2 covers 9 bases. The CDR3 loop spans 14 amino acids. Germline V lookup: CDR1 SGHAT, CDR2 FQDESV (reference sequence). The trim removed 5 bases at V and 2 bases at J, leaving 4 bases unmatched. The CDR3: CASSLGLATYEQYF. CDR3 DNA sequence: TGTGCCAGCAGCCTTGGACTAGCGACCTACGAGCAGTACTTC.

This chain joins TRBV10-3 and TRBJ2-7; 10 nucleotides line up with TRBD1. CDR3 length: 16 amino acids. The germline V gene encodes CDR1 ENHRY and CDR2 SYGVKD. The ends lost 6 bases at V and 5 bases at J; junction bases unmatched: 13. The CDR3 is CAIRGQGEGLGDEQYF. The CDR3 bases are TGTGCCATCAGAGGACAGGGGGAGGGACTAGGGGACGAGCAGTACTTC.

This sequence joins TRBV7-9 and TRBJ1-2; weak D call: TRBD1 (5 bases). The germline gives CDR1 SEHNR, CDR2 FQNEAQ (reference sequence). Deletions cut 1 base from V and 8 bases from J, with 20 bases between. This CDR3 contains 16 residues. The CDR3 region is CASSLDRTDGGWGYTF. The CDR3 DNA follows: TGTGCCAGCAGCTTAGATCGCACGGACGGGGGATGGGGCTACACCTTC.

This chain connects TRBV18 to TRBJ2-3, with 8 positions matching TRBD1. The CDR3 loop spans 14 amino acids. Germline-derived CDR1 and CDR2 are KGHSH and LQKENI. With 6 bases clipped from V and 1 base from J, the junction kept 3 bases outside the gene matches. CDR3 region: CASSQDRGTDTQYF. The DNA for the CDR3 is TGTGCCAGCTCGCAGGACAGGGGCACAGATACGCAGTATTTT.

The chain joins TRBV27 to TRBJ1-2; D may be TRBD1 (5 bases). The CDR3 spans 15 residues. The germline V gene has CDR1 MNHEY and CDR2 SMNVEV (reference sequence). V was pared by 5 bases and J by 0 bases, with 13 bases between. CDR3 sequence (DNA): TGTGCCAGCAGTACAGCGGGACTTCCTAACTATGGCTACACCTTC. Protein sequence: CASSTAGLPNYGYTF.

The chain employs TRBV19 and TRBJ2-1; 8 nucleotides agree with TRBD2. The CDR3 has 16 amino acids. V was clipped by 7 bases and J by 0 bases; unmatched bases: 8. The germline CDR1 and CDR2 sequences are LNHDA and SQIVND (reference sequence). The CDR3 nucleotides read TGTGCCAGTACTCGCCTAGCGGGTGCCTCCTACAATGAGCAGTTCTTC. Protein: CASTRLAGASYNEQFF.

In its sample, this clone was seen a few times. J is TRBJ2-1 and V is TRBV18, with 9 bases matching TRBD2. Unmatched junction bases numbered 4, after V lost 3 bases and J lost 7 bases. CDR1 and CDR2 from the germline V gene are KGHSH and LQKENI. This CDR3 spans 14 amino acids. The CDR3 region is CASSPSGRWNEQFF. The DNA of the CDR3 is TGTGCCAGCTCACCTAGCGGGAGATGGAATGAGCAGTTCTTC.